This T cell receptor beta chain was observed in a study of PD-L1 blockade in urothelial cancer. Looking at the study overall: Men with urothelial cancer arising in the bladder made up most of the 29 patients. A median blood sample held approximately 140,000 T cells and under 85,000 unique TCRs. Overall study findings and caveats: Sub-median blood TCR clonality before treatment predicted longer survival.

Per germline, CDR1 MNHGY and CDR2 SVAAGI. The CDR3 is made up of 14 amino acids. Unmatched junction bases numbered 4, after V lost 5 bases and J lost 1 base. This clone was counted a few times. Its cognate antigen is unknown. Sequenced by immunoSEQ multiplex PCR; TCRdb stores in-frame clones only, minus some. The repertoire holds about 74,000 clones, with under 90% as singletons. The V gene is TRBV6-9, the J gene TRBJ2-7; 8 bases match TRBD2. This clonotype originated in a man between 65 and 80 years old with urothelial cancer. Sequencing was performed on PBMCs, taken around atezolizumab (anti-PD-L1) treatment. DNA of the CDR3: TGTGCCAGCAGTCTAGCGGGCAATTCCTACGAGCAGTACTTC. It encodes CASSLAGNSYEQYF.